These 5 T cell receptor beta chains were sequenced from one sample in a study of shared clonotypes between healthy human individuals. Sequencing was performed with immunoSEQ multiplex PCR; in TCRdb, only in-frame clones are kept and a portion is missing. The sample carries hundreds of thousands of clones, approximately 73% recorded once. The material sequenced was memory CD4+ T cells sorted from blood. Subset reported: CD45RA-negative fraction. These receptor sequences come from a woman aged 25 to 39 in good health.

This clone came up many times. The same CDR3 arises from other DNA sequences in this sample as well. The chain has TRBV28 and TRBJ1-2; D possibly corresponds to TRBD1 (6 bases). Germline assignment: CDR1 MDHEN and CDR2 SYDVKM. Trimming took off 6 bases at V and 3 bases at J, with 11 bases between the two ends. The CDR3 runs to 13 residues. The CDR3 bases are TGTGCCAGCAGCCTACAGGGAGACTATGGCTACACCTTC. It translates to CASSLQGDYGYTF.

The rearrangement joins TRBV27 to TRBJ2-1, with D unresolved. The CDR3 extends over 14 amino acids. Germline CDR1 reads MNHEY; CDR2 reads SMNVEV (reference sequence). V dropped 3 bases and J dropped 10 bases, with 16 bases sitting between them. This CDR3 reads CASSFGTMTSEQFF. DNA of the CDR3: TGTGCCAGCAGTTTTGGTACTATGACGAGCGAGCAGTTCTTC.

This clone has just one count. The J gene is TRBJ2-7, the V gene TRBV6-1; no firm D call. The CDR3 is 16 residues long. V was shortened by 2 bases and J by 1 base, with 15 bases between the two germline ends. Germline V gives CDR1 MNHNS, CDR2 SASEGT. The CDR3 is CASSEKVGPDSYEQYF. The DNA for the CDR3 is TGTGCCAGCAGTGAAAAGGTCGGACCAGATTCCTACGAGCAGTACTTC.

This clone was seen more than once but under ten times. This specimen includes other DNA sequences encoding the same CDR3. The J gene is TRBJ2-7, the V gene TRBV10-3, with unresolved D. Germline CDR1 reads ENHRY; CDR2 reads SYGVKD. The ends were cut back, 3 bases at V and 0 bases at J, with 9 bases in the middle. This CDR3 is built from 14 residues. Written as DNA, the CDR3 is TGTGCCATCAGTGATTCCAGGAGCTCCTACGAGCAGTACTTC. Translation gives CAISDSRSSYEQYF.

This clone showed up many times. The CDR3 bases are TGTGCCAGCAGCTTAACGGATAGCACAGATACGCAGTATTTT. Translated: CASSLTDSTDTQYF. This rearrangement joins TRBV7-6 to TRBJ2-3; D not resolved. The CDR3 covers 14 residues. Looked up from germline, CDR1 is SGHVS and CDR2 is FNYEAQ. Trimming shortened V by 2 bases and J by 0 bases, and 6 bases separated the two germline ends.